The 29 T cell receptor beta chains below all came from one sample that was sequenced in a study of blood T cells in healthy people across ages. PCR was performed a second time for roughly 7 to 11 cycles using a sample-barcoded 5' primer and a J-beta primer mix. TCRdb fed the 5' RACE reads into MiXCR, producing one record per CDR3 protein. The table lists some 1.5 million distinct CDR3 sequences, 42% of them singletons. The sequencing sample was made of blood. The receptors stem from a woman between 18 and 29 years old in good health.

The V gene is TRBV29-1, the J gene TRBJ2-2; D may correspond to TRBD1 or TRBD2 (5 bases each). This CDR3 region has 14 residues. Trimming stripped 4 bases from V and 7 bases from J, with 16 bases between. Germline CDR1 reads SQVTM; CDR2 reads ANQGSEA. This CDR3 is CSVGGNGFDGELFF. The CDR3, as DNA: TGCAGCGTTGGGGGGAATGGTTTTGACGGGGAGCTGTTTTTT.

CDR3 residues: CASSATGGGGELFF. CDR3 in DNA: TGTGCCAGCAGCGCCACAGGGGGAGGCGGGGAGCTGTTTTTT. J is TRBJ2-2 and V is TRBV3-1; TRBD1 agrees at 8 bases. This CDR3 is 14 amino acids long. V was clipped by 5 bases and J by 7 bases; unmatched bases: 6. Germline V lookup: CDR1 LGHDT, CDR2 YNNKEL (reference sequence).

This clonotype was observed a few times. The CDR3 nucleotides are TGTGCCAGCAGCCTTTTGGGGGCGGGAGTACCCGAGAATGAGCAGTTCTTC. The encoded protein is CASSLLGAGVPENEQFF. This chain uses TRBV27 with TRBJ2-1; TRBD2 is a possible D gene (7 bases). Germline V gene lookup returns CDR1 MNHEY and CDR2 SMNVEV (reference sequence). This CDR3 region has 17 residues. Deletions cut 6 bases from V and 7 bases from J, with 25 bases between.

DNA of the CDR3: TGCGCCAGCAGCTTGGCGCGGGGAATGGTTAACAATGAGCAGTTCTTC. The encoded protein is CASSLARGMVNNEQFF. J is TRBJ2-1 and V is TRBV5-1, with a possible D match to TRBD2 (6 bases). From germline, CDR1 is SGHRS and CDR2 YFSETQ. The CDR3 extends over 16 amino acids. V dropped 0 bases and J dropped 5 bases, with 15 bases sitting between them.

The gene calls are TRBV20-1 and TRBJ2-7; weak D call: TRBD2 (5 bases). Trimming took off 4 bases at V and 3 bases at J, with 10 bases between the two ends. From germline, CDR1 is DFQATT and CDR2 SNEGSKA (reference sequence). This CDR3 contains 12 residues. The CDR3 is CSANLRGYEQYF. The DNA of the CDR3 is TGCAGTGCTAACCTCCGGGGCTACGAGCAGTACTTC.

This chain joins TRBV4-2 and TRBJ2-1; D is unclear. The CDR3 consists of 13 residues. The V end lost 10 bases, the J end lost 5 bases, and 15 bases lay between the germline ends. The V gene's germline CDR1 is LGHNA and CDR2 YNFKEQ. The CDR3 loop is CAIKVGGNNEQFF. DNA of the CDR3: TGTGCCATCAAGGTTGGCGGAAACAATGAGCAGTTCTTC.

V is TRBV7-9 and J is TRBJ2-1, with D maybe TRBD1 (7 bases). The germline V and J ends were trimmed by 2 bases and 5 bases, with 10 bases remaining between them. Germline V gene data show CDR1 as SEHNR and CDR2 as FQNEAQ (reference sequence). The CDR3 contains 14 residues. The CDR3 coding sequence is TGTGCCAGCAGCTTACAGGGGGGTCACAATGAGCAGTTCTTC. This gives the protein CASSLQGGHNEQFF.

The rearrangement joins TRBV20-1 to TRBJ2-1, with 7 bases lining up with TRBD2. This CDR3 spans 18 amino acids. The V gene's germline CDR1 is DFQATT and CDR2 SNEGSKA (reference sequence). With 4 bases clipped from V and 9 bases from J, the junction kept 24 bases outside the gene matches. The CDR3 reads CSATTRDYLRGGMREQFF. The CDR3 DNA sequence: TGCAGTGCTACGACCCGGGACTACCTACGCGGAGGGATGCGTGAGCAGTTCTTC.

The gene calls are TRBV6-6 and TRBJ1-2, with 8 bases fitting TRBD1. J was trimmed by 0 bases and V by 0 bases; bases with no gene match: 6. This CDR3 has 17 amino acids. Germline assignment: CDR1 MNHNY and CDR2 SVGAGI (reference sequence). The CDR3 region has the DNA TGTGCCAGCAGTTACTCGTGGGACAGGTTTACTAACTATGGCTACACCTTC. It encodes CASSYSWDRFTNYGYTF.

A single count supports this clonotype. The V call is TRBV7-9, the J call TRBJ2-1; D not resolved. Germline V CDR1 and CDR2: SEHNR, FQNEAQ (reference sequence). The CDR3 contains 16 residues. The ends were cut back, 0 bases at V and 4 bases at J, with 13 bases in the middle. The CDR3 DNA is TGTGCCAGCAGCTTAGCGAATCGGACGCGTTACAATGAGCAGTTCTTC. Its translation: CASSLANRTRYNEQFF. Complete variable domain (other parts from reference TRBV7-9 and TRBJ2-1): DTGVSQNPRHKITKRGQNVTFRCDPISEHNRLYWYRQTLGQGPEFLTYFQNEAQLEKSRLLSDRFSAERPKGSFSTLEIQRTEQGDSAMYLCASSLANRTRYNEQFFGPGTRLTVL.

This sequence joins TRBV4-1 and TRBJ2-1, with unresolved D. The J call is uncertain, as TRBJ2-7 better fits the DNA end. Germline V gene data show CDR1 as MGHRA and CDR2 as YSYEKL. The CDR3 has 15 amino acids. CDR3 in DNA: TGCGCCAGCAGCCAAGTTGTGAGCTCCTACAATGAGCAGTACTTC. It is translated as CASSQVVSSYNEQYF.

This sequence joins TRBV27 and TRBJ1-1, with D perhaps matching TRBD1 (6 bases). Germline V gene sequence: CDR1 MNHEY, CDR2 SMNVEV (reference sequence). Trimming cost V 5 bases and J 5 bases, with 15 bases left between them. CDR3 length equals 14 residues. Here the CDR3 reads CASSLQGTRTEAFF. In DNA, the CDR3 is TGTGCCAGCAGTCTCCAGGGGACCCGAACTGAAGCTTTCTTT.

A few counts support this clonotype. The CDR3: CASSDSSKMNTEAFF. DNA for the CDR3: TGTGCCAGCTCGGACTCCTCGAAGATGAACACTGAAGCTTTCTTT. The rearrangement joins TRBV6-6 to TRBJ1-1, with D hard to call. Germline CDR1 reads MNHNY; CDR2 reads SVGAGI (reference sequence). V lost 8 bases, J lost 0 bases, and 16 bases lay in between. This CDR3 has 15 residues.

This chain connects TRBV7-9 to TRBJ1-1; a weak D match, TRBD1 (6 bases). The CDR3 sequence is 14 residues long. CDR1 is SEHNR and CDR2 is FQNEAQ in the germline V gene (reference sequence). Deletions cut 5 bases from V and 2 bases from J, with 12 bases between. For the CDR3, the DNA is TGTGCCAGCAGCGAGACAGGAGAAAACACTGAAGCTTTCTTT. Protein: CASSETGENTEAFF.

This chain connects TRBV4-3 to TRBJ1-2; D is unresolved. Germline V lookup: CDR1 LGHNA, CDR2 YSLEER. The CDR3 runs to 14 residues. V shed 1 base and J shed 6 bases, with 12 bases lying between them. The CDR3 region has the DNA TGCGCCAGCAGCCAAGCCCCAGGCCCTAATGGCTACACCTTC. The encoded protein is CASSQAPGPNGYTF.

V usage is TRBV2 and J usage is TRBJ2-7; maybe TRBD1 (6 bases). The CDR3 extends over 12 amino acids. The germline V gene has CDR1 SNHLY and CDR2 FYNNEI. The V and J ends lost 8 bases and 3 bases respectively, with 11 bases between them. The CDR3 region has the DNA TGTGCCAGCGGCGGACAGTTCTACGAGCAGTACTTC. Its translation is CASGGQFYEQYF.

This clonotype was seen just once. The chain uses TRBV20-1 and TRBJ2-1; possibly TRBD1 or TRBD2 for D (5 bases each). The CDR3 contains 14 residues. The germline V and J ends were trimmed by 4 bases and 6 bases, with 16 bases remaining between them. Germline V CDR1 and CDR2: DFQATT, SNEGSKA (reference sequence). CDR3 bases: TGCAGTGCTAAGCTTGCGGGCAGGGTCAATGAGCAGTTCTTC. Translating gives CSAKLAGRVNEQFF.

For this clonotype: Germline is not matched at one junction end, which may reflect a read error. The chain employs TRBV7-9 and TRBJ2-7; D not resolved. Germline CDR1 reads SEHNR; CDR2 reads FQNEAQ (reference sequence). The CDR3 is 12 residues long. This chain's CDR3 is CASNLGSYEQYF. The CDR3 DNA follows: TGTGCCAGCAACTTAGGCTCCTACGAGCAGTACTTC. The full variable domain, its missing parts supplied by reference TRBV7-9 and TRBJ2-7, is DTGVSQNPRHKITKRGQNVTFRCDPISEHNRLYWYRQTLGQGPEFLTYFQNEAQLEKSRLLSDRFSAERPKGSFSTLEIQRTEQGDSAMYLCASNLGSYEQYFGPGTRLTVT.

This rearrangement joins TRBV24-1 to TRBJ2-1; 9 nucleotides match TRBD1. V shed 3 bases and J 4 bases; nucleotides not matched to a gene: 3. The CDR3 is 15 amino acids. Per germline, CDR1 KGHDR and CDR2 SFDVKD. The CDR3 nucleotides read TGTGCCACCAGTGATGATGGGACAGGGTACAATGAGCAGTTCTTC. It yields the protein CATSDDGTGYNEQFF.

CDR3 nucleotide sequence: TGTGCCAGCAGCTTATTGGATAAGCAGGGGATGGATCGGAACTATGGCTACACCTTC. Translated: CASSLLDKQGMDRNYGYTF. The chain uses TRBV7-9 and TRBJ1-2, with D possibly matching TRBD1 (6 bases). The CDR3 contains 19 residues. Germline CDR1 reads SEHNR; CDR2 reads FQNEAQ (reference sequence). V lost 2 bases to trimming and J lost 2 bases, with 24 bases between them.

This clonotype appeared many times. The chain links TRBV7-2 to TRBJ2-1, with D unresolved. The CDR3 is made up of 15 amino acids. V shed 4 bases and J shed 0 bases, with 10 bases lying between them. CDR1 is SGHTA, CDR2 FQGNSA, per germline. The CDR3 DNA sequence: TGTGCCAGCAGCTCTTTATCTTACTCCTACAATGAGCAGTTCTTC. It codes for CASSSLSYSYNEQFF.

This chain uses TRBV10-3 with TRBJ2-1; D perhaps matches TRBD1 (5 bases). CDR1 and CDR2 from the germline V gene are ENHRY and SYGVKD. The CDR3 length is 14 residues. Trimming cost V 5 bases and J 8 bases, with 16 bases left between them. CDR3 nucleotides: TGTGCCATCAGTAGGGGCTCCCCAAGGGATGAGCAGTTCTTC. Its protein product is CAISRGSPRDEQFF.

The V gene is TRBV6-1, the J gene TRBJ1-2; TRBD1 aligns across 8 bases. In germline, CDR1 is MNHNS, CDR2 SASEGT. This CDR3 region has 14 residues. J gave up 9 bases and V 2 bases, and 8 bases lay outside the gene matches. Here the CDR3 reads CASSETRTGFRYTF. CDR3 DNA: TGTGCCAGCAGTGAAACTAGGACAGGGTTTCGCTACACCTTC.

To note about this clonotype: Just one base apart from a much larger clone, this may be a read error. CDR3 sequence reads: CASSDHRDYPRNEQYF. The DNA of the CDR3 is TGTGCCAGCAGCGACCACCGGGACTACCCTCGAAATGAGCAGTACTTC. The chain carries TRBV9 and TRBJ2-5; 7 bases agree with TRBD2. The V segment lost 3 bases and the J segment 11 bases; nucleotides outside the gene matches: 19. CDR3 length: 16 residues. Per germline, CDR1 SGDLS and CDR2 YYNGEE.

The chain combines TRBV12-3 or TRBV12-4 with TRBJ2-3; a weak D match, TRBD2 (6 bases). The CDR3 extends over 16 amino acids. V was shortened by 6 bases and J by 6 bases, with 22 bases between the two germline ends. In DNA form, the CDR3 reads TGTGCCAGCAGAAGGTCGGCGAGTGGGGGGTGGGATACGCAGTATTTT. Amino acids: CASRRSASGGWDTQYF.

Regarding this clonotype: At one of its ends the junction is not consistent with the germline gene, which may arise from a read error. This rearrangement joins TRBV4-3 to TRBJ1-2, with D perhaps TRBD1 (6 bases). Germline V lookup: CDR1 LGHNA, CDR2 YSLEER. The CDR3 spans 13 residues. CDR3 residues: CDSSQTGSYGYTF. CDR3 in DNA: TGCGACAGCAGCCAAACAGGGAGCTATGGCTACACCTTC.

The J gene is TRBJ2-3, the V gene TRBV28; 9 nucleotides align to TRBD2. V shed 7 bases, J shed 5 bases, and the junction held 10 bases outside the gene matches. This CDR3 has 15 amino acids. The germline CDR1 and CDR2 sequences are MDHEN and SYDVKM. CDR3 DNA sequence: TGTGCCAGCAACGGGGGGCGAGCGGGGGGAGATACGCAGTATTTT. Amino acid sequence: CASNGGRAGGDTQYF.

This clonotype was seen ten or more times. V gene TRBV7-2 combines with J gene TRBJ2-3; no firm D call. Between the trimmed V and J ends, which lost 4 bases and 2 bases, there was a span of 4 bases. This CDR3 is 12 amino acids long. Germline V gene lookup returns CDR1 SGHTA and CDR2 FQGNSA. CDR3 region: CASSSFTDTQYF. CDR3 in DNA: TGTGCCAGCAGCTCTTTCACAGATACGCAGTATTTT.

The chain links TRBV27 to TRBJ2-7; D not certain. CDR3 size: 13 residues. Trimming took off 4 bases at V and 3 bases at J, with 10 bases between the two ends. The V gene's germline CDR1 is MNHEY and CDR2 SMNVEV (reference sequence). The CDR3 DNA follows: TGTGCCAGCAGTTCCACCGTCCGCTACGAGCAGTACTTC. The encoded protein is CASSSTVRYEQYF.